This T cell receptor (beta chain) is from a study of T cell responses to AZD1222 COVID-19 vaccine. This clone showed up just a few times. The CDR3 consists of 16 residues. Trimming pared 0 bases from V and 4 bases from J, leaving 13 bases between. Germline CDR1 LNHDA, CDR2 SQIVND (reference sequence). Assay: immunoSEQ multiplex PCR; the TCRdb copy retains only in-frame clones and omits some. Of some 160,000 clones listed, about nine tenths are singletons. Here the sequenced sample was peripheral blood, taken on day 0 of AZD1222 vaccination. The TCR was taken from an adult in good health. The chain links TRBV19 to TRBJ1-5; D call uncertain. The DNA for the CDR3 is TGTGCCAGTAGTATAGAGGGGAAGGCCTGGAATCAGCCCCAGCATTTT. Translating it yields CASSIEGKAWNQPQHF.